The 30 T cell receptor beta chains reported below all come from one sample, sequenced in a study of response to subunit inactivated influenza vaccine. MiXCR, applied by TCRdb to the RT-PCR reads, yields one record per CDR3 protein. The sample yields more than 600,000 distinct CDR3 sequences, approximately 17% seen once. Sequencing used PBMCs from blood, obtained approximately 5 days after vaccination. These receptors all stem from a man in his fifties or sixties who received an inactivated influenza vaccine.

The chain recombines TRBV11-2 with TRBJ2-2; no firm D call. Germline V lookup: CDR1 SGHAT, CDR2 FQNNGV. This CDR3 spans 16 amino acids. Trimming took 6 bases from V and 0 from J, leaving 14 bases between them. The CDR3 DNA reads as TGTGCCAGCAGGGTGGGTACCGGAGCGAACACCGGGGAGCTGTTTTTT. Protein: CASRVGTGANTGELFF.

The chain uses TRBV28 and TRBJ2-2; TRBD1 might be the D (5 bases). This CDR3 has 15 residues. Germline V CDR1 and CDR2: MDHEN, SYDVKM. V dropped 2 bases and J dropped 1 base, with 8 bases sitting between them. CDR3 bases: TGTGCCAGCAGTTTAGGGGCGTGGAACACCGGGGAGCTGTTTTTT. The encoded protein is CASSLGAWNTGELFF.

The rearrangement uses TRBV5-1 and TRBJ1-1; 7 nucleotides agree with TRBD1. This CDR3 has 16 amino acids. J was trimmed by 0 bases and V by 3 bases; bases with no gene match: 8. CDR1 and CDR2 from the germline V gene are SGHRS and YFSETQ. In nucleotides, the CDR3 is TGCGCCAGCAGCTCCCGCGTACAGGGGATGAACACTGAAGCTTTCTTT. Its translation: CASSSRVQGMNTEAFF.

The chain is built from TRBV7-9 and TRBJ2-1; D call uncertain. The CDR3 length is 15 residues. V lost 4 bases and J 8 bases, leaving 18 bases between the germline ends. Germline assignment: CDR1 SEHNR and CDR2 FQNEAQ (reference sequence). The CDR3 reads CASSSPIGPEDEQFF. For the CDR3, the DNA is TGTGCCAGCAGCTCCCCTATTGGGCCTGAGGATGAGCAGTTCTTC.

This clonotype has only a few counts. The chain recombines TRBV5-1 with TRBJ2-1; 10 nucleotides align to TRBD1. The CDR3 sequence is 16 residues long. Germline CDR1 and CDR2: SGHRS and YFSETQ. The trim removed 0 bases at V and 7 bases at J, leaving 7 bases unmatched. The CDR3 spells CASSLDYRDRGNEQFF. In nucleotides, the CDR3 is TGCGCCAGCAGCTTGGACTACCGGGACAGGGGTAATGAGCAGTTCTTC.

The J gene is TRBJ2-2, the V gene TRBV7-2; no clear D. The CDR3 covers 13 residues. V was trimmed by 1 base and J by 11 bases, leaving 11 bases between them. Germline V lookup: CDR1 SGHTA, CDR2 FQGNSA. The CDR3 spells CASSLGRPVELFF. CDR3 bases: TGTGCCAGCAGCTTAGGGCGGCCGGTCGAGCTGTTTTTT.

As regards this clonotype: The junction departs from germline at one end; a sequencing error may be responsible. The chain carries TRBV20-1 and TRBJ2-7, with D possibly TRBD2 on 6 matching bases. CDR3 length equals 16 residues. Germline CDR1 and CDR2: DFQATT and SNEGSKA (reference sequence). CDR3 loop: CSARDFGREWSYEQDF. CDR3 sequence (DNA): TGCAGTGCTAGAGATTTTGGTCGGGAGTGGTCCTACGAGCAGGACTTC.

This clonotype came up a few times. The chain employs TRBV4-2 and TRBJ2-5; no clear D gene. V shed 0 bases and J shed 5 bases, with 10 bases lying between them. Germline CDR1 LGHNA, CDR2 YNFKEQ. The CDR3 loop spans 14 amino acids. The CDR3 protein is CASSQDVAGETQYF. For the CDR3, the DNA is TGTGCCAGCAGCCAAGATGTCGCTGGTGAGACCCAGTACTTC.

A few counts support this clonotype. V gene TRBV11-2 combines with J gene TRBJ2-3; no clear D. Between the trimmed V and J ends, which lost 2 bases and 1 base, there was a span of 19 bases. CDR3 length: 18 residues. The germline V gene has CDR1 SGHAT and CDR2 FQNNGV. CDR3 amino acids: CASSLNAWAGTRTDTQYF. The CDR3 bases are TGTGCCAGCAGCTTAAACGCTTGGGCAGGTACTCGCACAGATACGCAGTATTTT.

Concerning this clonotype: An end of the junction does not agree with germline; a read error may underlie this. This chain links TRBV7-6 with TRBJ2-3; TRBD2 matches 8 bases. Germline lookup yields CDR1 SGHVS and CDR2 FNYEAQ. There are 15 residues in the CDR3. CDR3 sequence: CASSLAGSSTDTQYF. In DNA, the CDR3 is TGTGCCAGCAGTTTAGCGGGGAGTAGCACAGATACGCAGTATTTT. The whole variable domain, filled in from reference TRBV7-6 and TRBJ2-3, reads GAGVSQSPRYKVTKRGQDVALRCDPISGHVSLYWYRQALGQGPEFLTYFNYEAQQDKSGLPNDRFSAERPEGSISTLTIQRTEQRDSAMYRCASSLAGSSTDTQYFGPGTRLTVL.

The chain is built from TRBV27 and TRBJ2-3; D is perhaps TRBD1 or TRBD2 (5 bases each). Per the germline V gene, CDR1 is MNHEY and CDR2 is SMNVEV (reference sequence). The length of the CDR3 is 14 residues. Trimming shortened V by 4 bases and J by 2 bases, and 10 bases separated the two germline ends. The CDR3 DNA sequence: TGTGCCAGCAGTTCCAGAGGGGTCACAGATACGCAGTATTTT. This sequence encodes CASSSRGVTDTQYF.

This clonotype turned up a few times. The chain carries TRBV19 and TRBJ1-1; D unclear. This CDR3 has 16 residues. V gave up 4 bases and J gave up 4 bases, with 19 bases separating them. The germline V gene has CDR1 LNHDA and CDR2 SQIVND (reference sequence). This CDR3 reads CASSTRYRRQSTEAFF. In DNA, the CDR3 is TGTGCCAGTAGTACCCGGTATAGGCGACAAAGCACTGAAGCTTTCTTT.

This clonotype showed up many times. J is TRBJ1-1 and V is TRBV6-2 or TRBV6-3; D is undetermined. The germline V and J ends were trimmed by 11 bases and 0 bases, with 10 bases remaining between them. Germline loops: CDR1 MNHEY, CDR2 SVGEGT. This CDR3 is built from 12 residues. The CDR3: CAVGEMNTEAFF. DNA of the CDR3: TGTGCCGTCGGGGAGATGAACACTGAAGCTTTCTTT.

The gene calls are TRBV20-1 and TRBJ2-1; perhaps TRBD2 as D (6 bases). Per germline, CDR1 DFQATT and CDR2 SNEGSKA (reference sequence). Trimming shortened V by 3 bases and J by 4 bases, and 19 bases separated the two germline ends. This CDR3 has 16 amino acids. CDR3 sequence reads: CSASGNPSEQYNEQFF. The CDR3 nucleotides are TGCAGTGCTAGTGGGAATCCTAGCGAGCAATACAATGAGCAGTTCTTC.

CDR3 nucleotide sequence: TGTGCCAGCAGCTCCCGGACAGGGCAGAATGAGCAGTTCTTC. Protein product: CASSSRTGQNEQFF. This chain uses TRBV11-3 with TRBJ2-1; 8 nucleotides line up with TRBD1. The CDR3 length is 14 residues. Germline V lookup: CDR1 SGHNT, CDR2 YENEEA. The junction had 6 bases not matched to a gene; V was cut back by 4 bases and J by 7 bases.

The chain has TRBV7-2 and TRBJ1-4, with 8 bases fitting TRBD1. V lost 5 bases, J lost 5 bases, and 7 bases stayed unmatched. This CDR3 region has 15 residues. The V gene's germline CDR1 is SGHTA and CDR2 FQGNSA. The CDR3 DNA reads TGTGCCAGCAGCACCACAGGGGGGGAGAATGAAAAACTGTTTTTT. Protein product: CASSTTGGENEKLFF.

The chain links TRBV6-2 or TRBV6-3 to TRBJ2-7, with D possibly matching TRBD2 (6 bases). Trimming stripped 2 bases from V and 7 bases from J, with 15 bases between. CDR3 size: 14 residues. CDR1 and CDR2 (germline): MNHEY, SVGEGT. CDR3 sequence: CASSYASGSGEQYF. In DNA, the CDR3 is TGTGCCAGCAGTTACGCATCCGGGAGCGGGGAGCAGTACTTC.

The V and J genes are TRBV5-1 and TRBJ2-5; 9 nucleotides match TRBD2. J lost 5 bases, V lost 0 bases, and 8 bases had no gene match. Per germline, CDR1 SGHRS and CDR2 YFSETQ. The CDR3 loop spans 16 amino acids. Written as DNA, the CDR3 is TGCGCCAGCAGCTTGGCCCCTAGCGGGGAGTCGGAGACCCAGTACTTC. Protein product: CASSLAPSGESETQYF.

This chain connects TRBV5-1 to TRBJ2-5, with 14 nucleotides matching TRBD2. This CDR3 has 16 residues. V lost 0 bases to trimming and J lost 5 bases; unmatched junction nucleotides: 3. Germline V gives CDR1 SGHRS, CDR2 YFSETQ. The CDR3 DNA reads as TGCGCCAGCAGCTTGGGACTAGCGGGGGGGTTCGAGACCCAGTACTTC. This codes for CASSLGLAGGFETQYF. Combining the CDR3 with reference TRBV5-1 and TRBJ2-5 gives the whole variable domain KAGVTQTPRYLIKTRGQQVTLSCSPISGHRSVSWYQQTPGQGLQFLFEYFSETQRNKGNFPGRFSGRQFSNSRSEMNVSTLELGDSALYLCASSLGLAGGFETQYFGPGTRLLVL.

This clonotype was detected a few times. The chain links TRBV11-2 to TRBJ2-3, with 7 bases identical to TRBD2. The CDR3 loop spans 14 amino acids. The germline V gene encodes CDR1 SGHAT and CDR2 FQNNGV. Trimming cost V 7 bases and J 5 bases; bases outside gene matches: 9. The CDR3 loop is CASTGRRALDTQYF. CDR3 DNA sequence: TGTGCCAGCACCGGGAGGAGGGCTCTAGATACGCAGTATTTT. Drawing the rest from reference TRBV11-2 and TRBJ2-3, the complete variable domain is EAGVAQSPRYKIIEKRQSVAFWCNPISGHATLYWYQQILGQGPKLLIQFQNNGVVDDSQLPKDRFSAERLKGVDSTLKIQPAKLEDSAVYLCASTGRRALDTQYFGPGTRLTVL.

This clonotype was recorded at least ten times. The gene calls are TRBV5-6 and TRBJ1-1, with D uncertain. Germline CDR1 reads SGHDT; CDR2 reads YYEEEE. The CDR3 contains 13 residues. Trimming stripped 1 base from V and 0 bases from J, with 4 bases between. The CDR3 is CASSLTVNTEAFF. DNA of the CDR3: TGTGCCAGCAGCTTGACAGTGAACACTGAAGCTTTCTTT.

The chain recombines TRBV5-1 with TRBJ2-7, with a tentative D call TRBD1 (5 bases). CDR1 and CDR2 (germline): SGHRS, YFSETQ. This CDR3 is 18 amino acids long. V was clipped by 4 bases and J by 4 bases, with 27 bases between them. The CDR3 DNA reads TGCGCCAGCAGCCTAGGGCAGGGTCGCCCTACGGCGTCTTACGAGCAGTACTTC. Encoded protein: CASSLGQGRPTASYEQYF. Together with reference TRBV5-1 and TRBJ2-7, the CDR3 gives the full variable domain: KAGVTQTPRYLIKTRGQQVTLSCSPISGHRSVSWYQQTPGQGLQFLFEYFSETQRNKGNFPGRFSGRQFSNSRSEMNVSTLELGDSALYLCASSLGQGRPTASYEQYFGPGTRLTVT.

This clonotype showed up just a few times. CDR3 loop: CSAKFEGMLSQYF. The CDR3 bases are TGCAGTGCTAAGTTCGAGGGGATGCTCAGCCAGTACTTC. The V call is TRBV20-1, the J call TRBJ2-5; the D call may be TRBD1 or TRBD2 (5 bases each). The V and J ends lost 4 bases and 10 bases respectively, with 19 bases between them. The germline V gene has CDR1 DFQATT and CDR2 SNEGSKA (reference sequence). The CDR3 is 13 residues long.

This rearrangement joins TRBV6-2 or TRBV6-3 to TRBJ2-7; maybe TRBD2 (5 bases). CDR3 length: 18 amino acids. CDR1 MNHEY and CDR2 SVGEGT come from the germline V gene. The V and J ends lost 0 bases and 4 bases respectively, with 22 bases between them. CDR3 protein: CASSYSLSPGVQEYEQYF. In DNA, the CDR3 is TGTGCCAGCAGTTACTCGCTCTCCCCCGGGGTTCAAGAGTACGAGCAGTACTTC.

The chain has TRBV5-5 and TRBJ2-5, with 12 nucleotides matching TRBD1. V lost 0 bases to trimming and J lost 5 bases; unmatched junction nucleotides: 5. This CDR3 has 16 residues. In germline, CDR1 is SGHKS, CDR2 YYEKEE (reference sequence). CDR3 sequence: CASSLAGTGGAETQYF. CDR3 in DNA: TGTGCCAGCAGCTTGGCTGGGACAGGGGGCGCGGAGACCCAGTACTTC.

This clonotype was seen a handful of times. The CDR3 sequence: CSAPGAGRASIDEQYF. The CDR3, as DNA: TGCAGTGCCCCCGGAGCCGGGAGGGCCTCCATCGACGAGCAGTACTTC. The V and J genes are TRBV20-1 and TRBJ2-7, with 8 bases identical to TRBD2. The V and J ends lost 6 bases and 5 bases, in that order; junction bases with no gene match: 18. Looked up from germline, CDR1 is DFQATT and CDR2 is SNEGSKA (reference sequence). The CDR3 covers 16 residues.

The chain employs TRBV27 and TRBJ2-7, with D perhaps given as TRBD1 or TRBD2 (5 bases each). V was shortened by 8 bases and J by 7 bases, with 21 bases between the two germline ends. CDR1 is MNHEY and CDR2 is SMNVEV in the germline V gene (reference sequence). The CDR3 spans 14 residues. Written as DNA, the CDR3 is TGTGCCAGCCCATTCGGGGCCCCCTATGGGGAGCAGTACTTC. It is translated as CASPFGAPYGEQYF.

The V and J genes are TRBV10-3 and TRBJ2-7; TRBD2 agrees at 9 bases. Germline V lookup: CDR1 ENHRY, CDR2 SYGVKD. With 5 bases clipped from V and 2 bases from J, the junction kept 4 bases outside the gene matches. This CDR3 has 14 residues. CDR3 loop: CAISRLAVTYEQYF. CDR3 in DNA: TGTGCCATCAGTAGACTAGCGGTAACCTACGAGCAGTACTTC.

This chain connects TRBV7-2 to TRBJ1-2; perhaps TRBD1 as D (5 bases). Trimming pared 5 bases from V and 8 bases from J, leaving 15 bases between. The CDR3 sequence is 13 residues long. Germline-derived CDR1 and CDR2 are SGHTA and FQGNSA. The chain's CDR3 is CASSAKTGSGYTF. CDR3 coding DNA: TGTGCCAGCAGCGCCAAAACAGGTTCCGGCTACACCTTC.

This clonotype has more than one count but fewer than ten. The V call is TRBV6-1, the J call TRBJ2-7, with a possible D match to TRBD1 (6 bases). The V and J ends lost 5 bases and 7 bases respectively, with 21 bases between them. CDR3 length: 15 residues. The germline V gene encodes CDR1 MNHNS and CDR2 SASEGT. CDR3 nucleotides: TGTGCCAGCAGTACCAGCGCCGGGACACCTCTTGAGCAGTACTTC. Translated: CASSTSAGTPLEQYF.